Listed here are 21 T cell receptor beta chains from one sample, sequenced in a study of CD8+ T cells in alopecia areata. cDNA serving as the sequencing template came from extracted, reverse transcribed RNA. Measured with immunoSEQ multiplex PCR; TCRdb has only the in-frame clones, and not every one. The data show around 200,000 clones, under 60% seen once. The treatment was: oral pan-JAK inhibitor, 5-10 mg twice daily. Sequencing was performed on CD8+ T cells sorted from blood, taken at week 24, from a patient treated with tofacitinib. The receptor source for this set is a human donor with alopecia areata.

This clone was detected only once. The chain couples TRBV30 to TRBJ2-1; D perhaps matches TRBD1 (5 bases). V lost 4 bases, J lost 9 bases, and 10 bases lay in between. Per germline, CDR1 GTSNPN and CDR2 SVGIG (reference sequence). This CDR3 is built from 11 residues. For the CDR3, the DNA is TGTGCCTGGAATCAGGGCGGTGAGCAGTTCTTC. Translating it yields CAWNQGGEQFF. The whole variable domain, remainder taken from reference TRBV30 and TRBJ2-1, is SQTIHQWPATLVQPVGSPLSLECTVEGTSNPNLYWYRQAAGRGLQLLFYSVGIGQISSEVPQNLSASRPQDRQFILSSKKLLLSDSGFYLCAWNQGGEQFFGPGTRLTVL.

This clone showed up just a few times. This chain's CDR3 is CASSDKSYEQYF. CDR3 sequence (DNA): TGTGCCAGCAGTGACAAGAGCTACGAGCAGTACTTC. The rearrangement joins TRBV2 to TRBJ2-7; the D is unclear. The CDR3 loop spans 12 amino acids. Germline assignment: CDR1 SNHLY and CDR2 FYNNEI. V lost 3 bases and J 3 bases, leaving 6 bases between the germline ends.

The CDR3 nucleotides read TGTGCCAGCAGCAAACCGGGACCAGAGGGGGAGACCCAGTACTTC. It encodes CASSKPGPEGETQYF. V usage is TRBV7-9 and J usage is TRBJ2-5; D tentatively fits TRBD1 or TRBD2 (5 bases each). This CDR3 is built from 15 residues. V dropped 5 bases and J dropped 5 bases, with 18 bases sitting between them. Germline loops: CDR1 SEHNR, CDR2 FQNEAQ (reference sequence). The full variable domain, with the rest looked up from reference TRBV7-9 and TRBJ2-5, is DTGVSQNPRHKITKRGQNVTFRCDPISEHNRLYWYRQTLGQGPEFLTYFQNEAQLEKSRLLSDRFSAERPKGSFSTLEIQRTEQGDSAMYLCASSKPGPEGETQYFGPGTRLLVL.

This clone was counted a few times. The rearrangement joins TRBV6-6 to TRBJ2-7; unclear D gene. From germline, CDR1 is MNHNY and CDR2 SVGAGI (reference sequence). This CDR3 has 12 residues. Trimming cost V 0 bases and J 6 bases, with 6 bases left between them. CDR3 in DNA: TGTGCCAGCAGTTACTCGCAAGGCGAGCAGTACTTC. Translating it yields CASSYSQGEQYF.

This clone has more than one count but fewer than ten. The chain uses TRBV14 and TRBJ1-2; D is unclear. Trimming pared 4 bases from V and 6 bases from J, leaving 9 bases between. The CDR3 runs 12 residues. CDR1 SGHDN and CDR2 FVKESK come from the germline V gene. CDR3 bases: TGTGCCAGCAGCCCCCTCGACGATGGCTACACCTTC. Protein sequence: CASSPLDDGYTF. Drawing the rest from reference TRBV14 and TRBJ1-2, the complete variable domain is EAGVTQFPSHSVIEKGQTVTLRCDPISGHDNLYWYRRVMGKEIKFLLHFVKESKQDESGMPNNRFLAERTGGTYSTLKVQPAELEDSGVYFCASSPLDDGYTFGSGTRLTVV.

The chain has TRBV20-1 and TRBJ2-5; D is unclear. This CDR3 has 10 residues. V lost 5 bases and J 4 bases, leaving 5 bases between the germline ends. Per the germline V gene, CDR1 is DFQATT and CDR2 is SNEGSKA (reference sequence). The chain's CDR3 is CSAGPETQYF. CDR3 DNA: TGCAGTGCTGGACCAGAGACCCAGTACTTC.

The V call is TRBV25-1, the J call TRBJ1-2, with D perhaps matching TRBD1 (6 bases). V was trimmed by 4 bases and J by 4 bases, leaving 13 bases between them. Per germline, CDR1 MGHDK and CDR2 SYGVNS. This CDR3 comprises 14 residues. This chain's CDR3 is CASSAKQGGYGYTF. As DNA, the CDR3 is TGTGCCAGCAGTGCCAAACAGGGTGGCTATGGCTACACCTTC.

The J gene is TRBJ2-7, the V gene TRBV4-1; TRBD2 matches at 8 bases. The junction had 5 bases not matched to a gene; V was cut back by 4 bases and J by 0 bases. This CDR3 has 15 residues. Germline V gene data show CDR1 as MGHRA and CDR2 as YSYEKL. Here the CDR3 DNA reads TGCGCCAGCAGCCGCGAACTAGCGGCCTCCTACGAGCAGTACTTC. This translates into CASSRELAASYEQYF.

The V call is TRBV30, the J call TRBJ2-7, with D possibly called TRBD1 or TRBD2 (5 bases each). V dropped 0 bases and J dropped 4 bases, with 22 bases sitting between them. This CDR3 comprises 17 residues. Germline-derived CDR1 and CDR2 are GTSNPN and SVGIG (reference sequence). The CDR3 here is CAWSVVPLTGTPYEQYF. CDR3 sequence (DNA): TGTGCCTGGAGTGTAGTTCCCTTAACCGGGACCCCGTACGAGCAGTACTTC.

The chain carries TRBV4-1 and TRBJ1-1; no clear D gene. Germline CDR1 MGHRA, CDR2 YSYEKL. There are 17 residues in the CDR3. The V end was cut by 1 base, the J end by 1 base, with 16 bases between. The CDR3 sequence is CASSQAYVTRGNTEAFF. DNA for the CDR3: TGCGCCAGCAGCCAAGCATATGTGACTAGAGGGAACACTGAAGCTTTCTTT.

This clone turned up a few times. The rearrangement uses TRBV27 and TRBJ1-5; D perhaps matches TRBD1 (5 bases). V lost 3 bases, J lost 5 bases, and 8 bases lay in between. This CDR3 spans 13 amino acids. Germline V gene data show CDR1 as MNHEY and CDR2 as SMNVEV (reference sequence). The CDR3 DNA is TGTGCCAGCAGTTTGAAGGGACATCAGCCCCAGCATTTT. Translating gives CASSLKGHQPQHF.

This chain links TRBV30 with TRBJ1-2; 9 nucleotides align to TRBD1. Germline trimming cut 0 bases from V and 7 bases from J; bases unmatched to any gene: 6. This CDR3 is 14 amino acids long. Germline V CDR1 and CDR2: GTSNPN, SVGIG (reference sequence). In nucleotides, the CDR3 is TGTGCCTGGAGTGTACTAAGGACAGGGGTTGGCTACACCTTC. Its protein is CAWSVLRTGVGYTF.

This clone was seen more than once but under ten times. The genes are TRBV29-1 and TRBJ2-1; 12 bases match TRBD1. V dropped 3 bases and J dropped 6; count of bases not matched to a gene: 3. This CDR3 comprises 14 residues. Germline loops: CDR1 SQVTM, CDR2 ANQGSEA. The CDR3 coding sequence is TGCAGCGTTGAGGGACAGGGGGCGCTCAATGAGCAGTTCTTC. It is translated as CSVEGQGALNEQFF.

The genes are TRBV7-2 and TRBJ2-7, with no clear D. Between the trimmed V and J ends, which lost 2 bases and 2 bases, there was a span of 7 bases. The CDR3 spans 13 residues. The germline V gene encodes CDR1 SGHTA and CDR2 FQGNSA. The CDR3 region has the DNA TGTGCCAGCAGCTTAAGACAACCCTACGAGCAGTACTTC. Protein product: CASSLRQPYEQYF.

The rearrangement links TRBV27 to TRBJ2-5; D possibly uses TRBD1 or TRBD2 (5 bases each). Trimming left V 6 bases short and J 2 bases short, with 10 bases between. Germline lookup yields CDR1 MNHEY and CDR2 SMNVEV (reference sequence). CDR3 length: 13 amino acids. The CDR3 protein is CASSGTVQETQYF. CDR3 DNA: TGTGCCAGCAGCGGGACGGTTCAAGAGACCCAGTACTTC.

The CDR3 bases are TGTGCCTGGAGTATCGGTAGGGGTGTAGGACTCACTGAAGCTTTCTTT. The encoded protein is CAWSIGRGVGLTEAFF. The chain uses TRBV30 and TRBJ1-1, with D possibly TRBD1 on 5 matching bases. The V end was cut by 2 bases, the J end by 4 bases, with 20 bases between. The length of the CDR3 is 16 residues. Germline lookup yields CDR1 GTSNPN and CDR2 SVGIG (reference sequence).

J is TRBJ1-1 and V is TRBV2; 12 positions agree with TRBD1. V shed 3 bases and J 2 bases; nucleotides not matched to a gene: 1. Germline V gives CDR1 SNHLY, CDR2 FYNNEI. The CDR3 has 15 amino acids. Here the CDR3 reads CASSEGTGGNTEAFF. The CDR3 DNA reads as TGTGCCAGCAGTGAGGGGACAGGGGGCAACACTGAAGCTTTCTTT.

The V gene is TRBV20-1, the J gene TRBJ2-5; 7 positions match TRBD2. Germline-derived CDR1 and CDR2 are DFQATT and SNEGSKA (reference sequence). Germline trimming cut 6 bases from V and 7 bases from J; bases unmatched to any gene: 5. The CDR3 has 11 amino acids. The CDR3 bases are TGCAGTGCCCTCTGGGAGGGGACCCAGTACTTC. This gives the protein CSALWEGTQYF.

The chain recombines TRBV29-1 with TRBJ2-7; 7 bases fit TRBD1. The CDR3 spans 15 residues. V lost 6 bases, J lost 2 bases, and 13 bases stayed unmatched. CDR1 and CDR2 from the germline V gene are SQVTM and ANQGSEA. The CDR3 loop is CSVTARDRVPYEQYF. The DNA for the CDR3 is TGCAGCGTCACCGCTAGAGACAGGGTGCCCTACGAGCAGTACTTC.

This chain connects TRBV2 to TRBJ1-2; tentatively, D is TRBD1 (5 bases). The germline gives CDR1 SNHLY, CDR2 FYNNEI. The CDR3 is made up of 12 amino acids. The V gene lost 6 bases and the J gene lost 4 bases, with 9 bases spanning the gap. The CDR3 sequence is CASRGGVYGYTF. CDR3 DNA: TGTGCCAGCAGGGGAGGGGTCTATGGCTACACCTTC. The full variable domain, with the rest looked up from reference TRBV2 and TRBJ1-2, is EPEVTQTPSHQVTQMGQEVILRCVPISNHLYFYWYRQILGQKVEFLVSFYNNEISEKSEIFDDQFSVERPDGSNFTLKIRSTKLEDSAMYFCASRGGVYGYTFGSGTRLTVV.

The table lists this clone with a few counts. V and J are TRBV9 and TRBJ1-2; D ambiguous. The V and J ends lost 0 bases and 3 bases respectively, with 12 bases between them. Germline CDR1 is SGDLS and CDR2 is YYNGEE. The CDR3 sequence is 15 residues long. The CDR3 DNA is TGTGCCAGCAGCGTAGAGGAGGGTTGGTACTATGGCTACACCTTC. Amino acids: CASSVEEGWYYGYTF.